This is a list of T cell receptor beta chains from one sample in a study of T cells expressing NK-cell markers. TCRdb reworked the 5' RACE reads into one entry per CDR3 protein, no DNA. In total, the table holds about 400,000 distinct CDR3 sequences. The sample consisted of blood T cells: a sorted CD56 or NKG2C T cell subset, CD4+ or CD8+ T cells, or bulk PBMC T cells (not recorded which). These receptors all stem from a woman aged 45-65 years in good health. The CDR3 runs from the conserved cysteine through the conserved F or W.

TRBJ2-5 TRBV5-5 CASSSPSGQTQYF
TRBJ1-1 TRBV2 CASSGGQMNTEAFF
TRBJ2-3 TRBV10-2 CATSGLAGRTDTQYF
TRBJ2-1 TRBV10-3 CAIRRLTSGPYNEQFF
TRBJ1-6 TRBV20-1 CSALAPPALAINSPLHF
TRBJ2-3 TRBV12-3/TRBV12-4 CASSFWGQGNTDTQYF
TRBJ2-2 TRBV27 CASSWVLGELFF
TRBJ2-2 TRBV7-2 CASSSSRMAGELFF
TRBJ2-4 TRBV11-2 CASSSTVLAKNIQYF
TRBJ2-3 TRBV20-1 CSAGDNEVSTDTQYF
TRBJ2-5 TRBV5-1 CASSSWTSETQYF
TRBJ2-5 TRBV6-5 CASSQSGSWETQYF
TRBJ2-3 TRBV5-4 CASSSGTGAPNTQYF
TRBJ2-7 TRBV12-3/TRBV12-4 CASSFLLLAGGYDEQYF
TRBJ1-2 TRBV29-1 CSVEEGFTNDGYTF
TRBJ2-5 TRBV15 CATSPQGAGEETQYF
TRBJ2-3 TRBV10-3 CAISGLAGGSDTQYF
TRBJ2-3 TRBV29-1 CSVVAPLGLGDTQYF
TRBJ2-1 TRBV11-3 CASSSGLAGGRYNEQFF
TRBJ2-5 TRBV11-2 CASSSNRGGGETQYF
TRBJ2-1 TRBV7-9 CASSSPDEGSYNEQFF
TRBJ2-7 TRBV28 CASRQGRHCEQYF
TRBJ2-1 TRBV14 CASSQGLAGVHEQFF
TRBJ2-7 TRBV4-1 CASSQARNEQYF
TRBJ1-1 TRBV29-1 CSARVRGRDTEAFF
TRBJ2-1 TRBV29-1 CSVEWGGLGNEQFF
TRBJ2-7 TRBV5-1 CASSFPSSYEQYF
TRBJ2-1 TRBV29-1 CSVERGGGIYNEQFF
TRBJ2-3 TRBV5-4 CASSSQRDQDTQYF
TRBJ2-7 TRBV10-2 CAGICAPFSPLHFCEQYF
TRBJ1-3 TRBV6-5 CASKGEGNTIYF
TRBJ2-1 TRBV28 CASSWSSGYGGYNEQFF
TRBJ1-2 TRBV5-4 CASRPTTGGNGYTF
TRBJ2-7 TRBV15 CATSRRRTGYEQYF
TRBJ1-2 TRBV5-1 CASSSNPTGGRGYTF
TRBJ2-1 TRBV25-1 CASVPPAYNEQFF
TRBJ2-6 TRBV12-3/TRBV12-4 CASSRGPPSSGANVLTF
TRBJ2-1 TRBV5-1 CASNGFSGRAADEQFF
TRBJ1-2 TRBV6-6 CASSPTPGQRRLGYTF
TRBJ1-1 TRBV7-6 CASSHRATLNTEAFF
TRBJ1-5 TRBV20-1 CSARSGWGSNQPQHF
TRBJ2-2 TRBV5-1 CASSVTGHLASGELFF
TRBJ1-1 TRBV2 CASRLRQGLEAFF
TRBJ2-2 TRBV15 CATSLLAGRNTGELFF
TRBJ2-1 TRBV5-1 CASSLSMAGGPYNEQFF
TRBJ2-3 TRBV4-1 CASSQQQGWGTDTQYF
TRBJ2-1 TRBV7-2 CASSLGATDLPQFF
TRBJ2-7 TRBV29-1 CSVEDRTEQYEQYF
TRBJ2-2 TRBV9 CASSVVPLAGLSNTGELFF
TRBJ2-2 TRBV10-2 CASSSLGTRGELFF
TRBJ2-3 TRBV9 CASSVDIGDTQYF
TRBJ1-1 TRBV7-6 CASSLGSMNTEAFF
TRBJ2-7 TRBV29-1 CSVGKGSNHEQYF
TRBJ2-2 TRBV24-1 CATKYFQDTGELFF